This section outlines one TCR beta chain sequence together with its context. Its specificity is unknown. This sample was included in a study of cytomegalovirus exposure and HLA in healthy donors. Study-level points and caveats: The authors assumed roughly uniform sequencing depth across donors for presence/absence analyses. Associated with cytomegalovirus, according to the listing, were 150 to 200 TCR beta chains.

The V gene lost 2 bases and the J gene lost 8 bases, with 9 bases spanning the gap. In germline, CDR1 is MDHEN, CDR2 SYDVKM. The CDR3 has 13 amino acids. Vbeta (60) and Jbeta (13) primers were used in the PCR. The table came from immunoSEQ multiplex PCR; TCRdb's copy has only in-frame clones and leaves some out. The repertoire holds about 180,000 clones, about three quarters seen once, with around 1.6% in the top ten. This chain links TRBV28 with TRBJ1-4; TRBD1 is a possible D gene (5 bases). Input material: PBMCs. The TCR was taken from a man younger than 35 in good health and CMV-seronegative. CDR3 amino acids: CASSLRRVEKLFF. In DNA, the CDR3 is TGTGCCAGCAGTTTACGCAGGGTGGAAAAACTGTTTTTT.